This T cell receptor (beta chain) was sequenced during a study of blood T cell repertoires in COVID-19. Sequencing was performed with immunoSEQ multiplex PCR; in TCRdb, only in-frame clones are kept and a portion is missing. The sample has over 250,000 clones; roughly 80% are singletons. This clone was seen a single time. The sequenced sample consisted of peripheral blood. This TCR derives from a human donor with COVID-19, enrolled during active disease. The donor label of this sample is uncertain.

The CDR3 is CASSLTVPGANVLTF. CDR3 nucleotides: TGTGCCAGCAGTTTAACGGTCCCTGGGGCCAACGTCCTGACTTTC. J is TRBJ2-6 and V is TRBV28, with no clear D. CDR3 length equals 15 residues. Germline values: CDR1 MDHEN, CDR2 SYDVKM. Trimming removed 2 bases at V and 2 bases at J, with 7 bases between. Combining the CDR3 with reference TRBV28 and TRBJ2-6 gives the whole variable domain DVKVTQSSRYLVKRTGEKVFLECVQDMDHENMFWYRQDPGLGLRLIYFSYDVKMKEKGDIPEGYSVSREKKERFSLILESASTNQTSMYLCASSLTVPGANVLTFGAGSRLTVL.